The clone carrying this TCR beta chain was counted a few times. Its antigen is unidentified. Germline V gives CDR1 SGHTA, CDR2 FQGNSA. The CDR3 is 15 residues long. Between the trimmed V and J ends, which lost 1 base and 2 bases, there was a span of 12 bases. This sample stems from a study of cytomegalovirus exposure and HLA in healthy donors. Study results and limitations: Despite most TCR sequences being rare, some public TCRs occurred in many donors. Among TCR beta chains of equal frequency, HLA-associated ones were more clonally expanded in a later analysis. V segments that were indistinguishable, TRBV6-2 and TRBV6-3 among them, were omitted from analysis.

In the PCR, 60 Vbeta and 13 Jbeta primers were used. Assay: immunoSEQ multiplex PCR; the TCRdb copy retains only in-frame clones and omits some. In the table there are about 120,000 clones, roughly 9% of which are singletons. This chain links TRBV7-2 with TRBJ2-7; weak D call: TRBD1 (5 bases). Sequenced input: PBMCs. The receptor was derived from a woman aged 40 to 50 in good health and CMV-seropositive. CDR3 DNA: TGTGCCAGCAGCTTAGACGCAGGGCCCACCTACGAGCAGTACTTC. This gives the protein CASSLDAGPTYEQYF.